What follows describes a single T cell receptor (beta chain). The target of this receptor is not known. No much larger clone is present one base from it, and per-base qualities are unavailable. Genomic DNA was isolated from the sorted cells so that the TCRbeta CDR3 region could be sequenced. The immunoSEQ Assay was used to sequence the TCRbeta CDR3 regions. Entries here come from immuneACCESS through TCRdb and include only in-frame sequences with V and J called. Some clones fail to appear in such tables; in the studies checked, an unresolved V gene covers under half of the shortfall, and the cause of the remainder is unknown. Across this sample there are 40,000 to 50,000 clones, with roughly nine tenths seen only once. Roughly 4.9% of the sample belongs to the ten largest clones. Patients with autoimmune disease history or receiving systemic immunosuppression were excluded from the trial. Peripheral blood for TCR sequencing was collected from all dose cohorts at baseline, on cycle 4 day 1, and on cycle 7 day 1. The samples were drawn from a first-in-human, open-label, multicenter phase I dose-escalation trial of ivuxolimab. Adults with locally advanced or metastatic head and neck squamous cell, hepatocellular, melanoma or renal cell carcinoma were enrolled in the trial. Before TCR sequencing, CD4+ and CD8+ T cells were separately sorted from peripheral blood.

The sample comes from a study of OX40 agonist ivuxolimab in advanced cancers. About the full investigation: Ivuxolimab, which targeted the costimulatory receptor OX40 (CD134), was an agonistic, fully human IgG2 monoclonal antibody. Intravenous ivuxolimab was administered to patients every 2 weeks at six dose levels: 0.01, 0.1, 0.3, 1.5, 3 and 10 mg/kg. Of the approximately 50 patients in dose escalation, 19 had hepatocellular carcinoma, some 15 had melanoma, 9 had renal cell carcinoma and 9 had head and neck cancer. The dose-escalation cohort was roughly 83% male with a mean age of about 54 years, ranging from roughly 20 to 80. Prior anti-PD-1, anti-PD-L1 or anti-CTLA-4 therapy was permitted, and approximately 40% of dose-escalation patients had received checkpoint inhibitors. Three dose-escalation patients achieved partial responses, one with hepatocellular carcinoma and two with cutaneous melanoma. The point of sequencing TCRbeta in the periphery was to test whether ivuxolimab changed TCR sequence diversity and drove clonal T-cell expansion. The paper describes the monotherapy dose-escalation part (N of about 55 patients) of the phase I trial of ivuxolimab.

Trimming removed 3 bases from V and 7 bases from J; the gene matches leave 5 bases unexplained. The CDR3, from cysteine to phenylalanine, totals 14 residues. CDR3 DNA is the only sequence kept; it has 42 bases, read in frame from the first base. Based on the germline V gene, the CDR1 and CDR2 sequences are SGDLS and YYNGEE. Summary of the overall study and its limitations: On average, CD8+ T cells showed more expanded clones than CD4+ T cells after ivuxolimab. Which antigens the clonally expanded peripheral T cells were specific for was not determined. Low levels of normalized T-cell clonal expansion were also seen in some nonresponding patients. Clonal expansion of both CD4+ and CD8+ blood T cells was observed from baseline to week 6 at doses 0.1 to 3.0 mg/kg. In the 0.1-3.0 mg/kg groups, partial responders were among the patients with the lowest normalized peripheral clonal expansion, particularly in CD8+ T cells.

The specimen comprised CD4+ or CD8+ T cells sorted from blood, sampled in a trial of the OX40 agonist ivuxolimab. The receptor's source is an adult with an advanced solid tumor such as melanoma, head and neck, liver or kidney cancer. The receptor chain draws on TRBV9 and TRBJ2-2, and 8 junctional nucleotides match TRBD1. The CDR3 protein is CASSGQGSGGELFF. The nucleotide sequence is TGTGCCAGCAGCGGACAGGGGAGTGGCGGGGAGCTGTTTTTT.